This T cell receptor beta chain was captured in a study of blood T cell repertoires in COVID-19. As for the study in general: COVID-19 samples from acute and convalescent phases originated in the United States, Italy and Spain. From T cells, B-cell-depleted T cells, or PBMCs came the material, which was cDNA or gDNA.

V gave up 0 bases and J gave up 2 bases, with 10 bases separating them. This CDR3 has 15 residues. CDR1 and CDR2 (germline): MNHEY, SVGAGI. Methods used by the authors: Amplification of reference gene primers was used by the study to estimate nucleated cell counts. Clones were sequenced by immunoSEQ multiplex PCR, and TCRdb holds only the in-frame ones, with some missing. V, J and clone size reflect that table, while D and trimming were determined from the DNA. This sample carries tens of thousands of clones, under 90% of them seen once, and the ten largest clones take roughly 5%. Those enrolled in Seattle joined during active infection and were followed longitudinally afterward.

This sequence was found in a man between 60 and 75 years old with COVID-19, enrolled during active disease. This chain connects TRBV6-5 to TRBJ2-5; D unresolved. Sample: peripheral blood. The CDR3 is CASSYSVGFQETQYF. The CDR3 nucleotides are TGTGCCAGCAGTTACTCAGTCGGGTTTCAAGAGACCCAGTACTTC.